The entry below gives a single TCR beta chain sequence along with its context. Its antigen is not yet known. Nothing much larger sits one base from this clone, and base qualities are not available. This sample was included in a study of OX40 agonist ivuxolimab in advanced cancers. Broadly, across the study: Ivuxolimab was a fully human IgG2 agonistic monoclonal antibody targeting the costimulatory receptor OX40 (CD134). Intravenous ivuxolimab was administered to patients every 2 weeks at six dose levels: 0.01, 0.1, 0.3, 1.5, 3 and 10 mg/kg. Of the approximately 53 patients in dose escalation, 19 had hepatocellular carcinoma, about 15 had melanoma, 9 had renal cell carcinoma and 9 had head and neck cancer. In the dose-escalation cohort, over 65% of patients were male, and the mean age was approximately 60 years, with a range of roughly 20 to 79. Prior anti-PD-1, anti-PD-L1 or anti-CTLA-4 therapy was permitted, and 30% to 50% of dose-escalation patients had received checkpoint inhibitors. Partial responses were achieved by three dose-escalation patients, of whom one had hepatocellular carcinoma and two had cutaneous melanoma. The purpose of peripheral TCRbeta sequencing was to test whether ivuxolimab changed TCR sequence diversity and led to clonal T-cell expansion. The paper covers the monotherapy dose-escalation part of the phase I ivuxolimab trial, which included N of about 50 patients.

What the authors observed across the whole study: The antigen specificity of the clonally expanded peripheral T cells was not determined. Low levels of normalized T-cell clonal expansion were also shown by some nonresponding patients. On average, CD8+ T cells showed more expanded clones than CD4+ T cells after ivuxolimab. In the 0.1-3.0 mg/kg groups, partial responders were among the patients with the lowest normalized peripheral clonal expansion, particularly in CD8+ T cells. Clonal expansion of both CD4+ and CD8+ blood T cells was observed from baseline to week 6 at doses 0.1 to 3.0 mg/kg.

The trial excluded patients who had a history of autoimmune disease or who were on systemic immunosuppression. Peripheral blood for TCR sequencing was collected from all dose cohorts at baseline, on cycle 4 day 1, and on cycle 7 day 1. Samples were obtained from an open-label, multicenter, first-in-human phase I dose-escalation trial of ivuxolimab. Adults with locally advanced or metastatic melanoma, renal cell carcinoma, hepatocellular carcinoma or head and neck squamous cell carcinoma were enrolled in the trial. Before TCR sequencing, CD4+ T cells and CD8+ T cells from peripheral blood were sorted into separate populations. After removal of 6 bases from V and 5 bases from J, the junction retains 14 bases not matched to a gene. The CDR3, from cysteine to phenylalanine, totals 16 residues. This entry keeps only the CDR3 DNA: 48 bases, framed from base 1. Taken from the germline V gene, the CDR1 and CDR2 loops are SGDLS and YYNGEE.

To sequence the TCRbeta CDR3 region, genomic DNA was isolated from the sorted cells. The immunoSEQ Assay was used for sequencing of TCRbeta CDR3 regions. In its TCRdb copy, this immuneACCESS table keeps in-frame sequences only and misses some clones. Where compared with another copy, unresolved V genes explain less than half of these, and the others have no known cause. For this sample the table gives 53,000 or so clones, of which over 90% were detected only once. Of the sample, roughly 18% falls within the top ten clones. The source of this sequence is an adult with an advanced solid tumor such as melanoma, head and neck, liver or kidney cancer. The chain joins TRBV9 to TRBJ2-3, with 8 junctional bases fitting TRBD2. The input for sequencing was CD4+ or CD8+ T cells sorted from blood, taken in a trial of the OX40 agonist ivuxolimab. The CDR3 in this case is CASNGGLADSGDTQYF. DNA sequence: TGTGCCAGCAACGGCGGACTAGCCGATTCGGGAGATACGCAGTATTTT.